The 2 T cell receptor beta chains below come from one sample, sequenced in a study of molecular identifiers for immune sequencing clone quantification. TCRdb reprocessed the PCR reads via MiXCR and lists one record per CDR3 protein. Of more than 85,000 distinct CDR3 sequences in the sample, around 37% are singletons; the top ten hold about 9.7%. The specimen was naive CD8+ T cells from blood, with Jurkat cell RNA spiked in. Subset denoted: FACS-sorted CD8+CD4-CCR7+CD45RA+ naive T cells. These TCRs come from a human donor in good health. Some libraries in this study had Jurkat cell RNA spiked in.

The rearrangement uses TRBV13 and TRBJ2-3; 9 bases match TRBD1. There are 17 residues in the CDR3. Germline V gene data show CDR1 as PRHDT and CDR2 as FYEKMQ (reference sequence). V lost 5 bases and J lost 7; bases outside the gene matches: 16. The CDR3, as DNA: TGTGCCAGCAGCCCGGAAGCGGGACAGGGTATTAGGAATACGCAGTATTTT. Protein sequence: CASSPEAGQGIRNTQYF.

The chain uses TRBV6-2 or TRBV6-3 and TRBJ2-7; no reliable D call. The CDR3 spans 14 residues. With 2 bases removed from V and 3 bases from J, the gap between germline ends came to 11 bases. The germline V gene encodes CDR1 MNHEY and CDR2 SVGEGT. This CDR3 is CASSYVGRSYEQYF. CDR3 sequence (DNA): TGTGCCAGCAGTTACGTAGGACGGAGCTACGAGCAGTACTTC.